The clone carrying this T cell receptor beta chain was picked up a small number of times. No antigen is known for it. These data belong to a study of T cells in Graves' hyperthyroidism and ophthalmopathy. There were TCR beta CDR3 regions amplified from RNA transcripts. Carried out on the TCR CDR3, a first-round RT-PCR used the HTBI primer set. TCRdb itself ran the multiplex PCR reads through MiXCR, one entry per CDR3 protein. Of about 420,000 distinct CDR3 sequences in the sample, roughly an eighth are singletons; the top ten hold approximately 5.3%. Across 18 months, stable Graves' hyperthyroidism was marked by no progression to ophthalmopathy. Disease duration under 2 months; hyperthyroidism patients were aged 18 to 65. Uncontrolled infection, other autoimmune disease, pregnancy or lactation barred patients from enrollment. Study conclusions and caveats: Ophthalmopathy prediction by the model preceded onset by a median about 6.8 months.

The germline V and J ends were trimmed by 4 bases and 4 bases, with 16 bases remaining between them. The CDR3 has 15 amino acids. Germline V gene data show CDR1 as LGHNA and CDR2 as YSLEER. The rearrangement joins TRBV4-3 to TRBJ1-1, with D uncertain. The receptor's source is a woman between 18 and 29 years old with Graves' hyperthyroidism. What was sequenced was blood. The CDR3 protein is CASSPHPQVPTEAFF. As DNA, the CDR3 is TGCGCCAGCAGCCCTCACCCTCAGGTGCCCACTGAAGCTTTCTTT.